One and the same sample provided the 5 T cell receptor beta chains below, sequenced in a study of vaccination and CD4 T cells after COVID-19. Their antigens are not known. Once obtained from cultured CD4+ T cells, the DNA was sequenced using the Oncomine TCR Beta short-read assay. TCRdb reprocessed the PCR reads with MiXCR, giving one entry per CDR3 protein. Of roughly 14,000 distinct CDR3 sequences in the sample, about 29% were seen once. The treatment here: roughly 11-day PBMC culture with coronavirus spike peptide pools or control peptides (ViraFEST assay). The input for sequencing was CD4+ T cells from blood, cultured in vitro, taken before SARS-CoV-2 vaccination. The source of these receptors is a human donor who received a COVID-19 vaccine.

This clonotype occurred a few times. CDR3 amino acids: CASRLYQGADNSPLHF. CDR3 nucleotide sequence: TGTGCCAGCAGGCTCTACCAGGGGGCGGATAATTCACCCCTCCACTTT. J is TRBJ1-6 and V is TRBV27; 8 bases map to TRBD1. CDR1 MNHEY and CDR2 SMNVEV come from the germline V gene (reference sequence). Trimming at V came to 6 bases and at J to 5 bases, leaving 9 bases not matched to a gene. The CDR3 sequence is 16 residues long.

J is TRBJ1-1 and V is TRBV10-3; the D is unclear. The CDR3 length is 14 residues. The ends were cut back, 0 bases at V and 1 base at J, with 6 bases in the middle. Per the germline V gene, CDR1 is ENHRY and CDR2 is SYGVKD. The CDR3 region is CAISESSRNTEAFF. The CDR3, as DNA: TGTGCCATCAGTGAGTCGAGCAGGAACACTGAAGCTTTCTTT.

The chain links TRBV2 to TRBJ2-2; 9 nucleotides agree with TRBD2. CDR3 length: 15 amino acids. J was trimmed by 6 bases and V by 8 bases; bases with no gene match: 10. CDR1 and CDR2 from the germline V gene are SNHLY and FYNNEI. The CDR3, as DNA: TGTGCCAGCCGAATTATAGCGGGGGTGGCCGGGGAGCTGTTTTTT. This gives the protein CASRIIAGVAGELFF.

This chain links TRBV2 with TRBJ2-7; D gene uncertain. Per germline, CDR1 SNHLY and CDR2 FYNNEI. Trimming pared 4 bases from V and 4 bases from J, leaving 8 bases between. CDR3 length: 12 residues. The CDR3 nucleotides read TGTGCCAGCAGTGTCAGTTCTTACGAGCAGTACTTC. This gives the protein CASSVSSYEQYF.

This sequence joins TRBV2 and TRBJ2-2; 7 bases align to TRBD1. V dropped 1 base and J dropped 8; count of bases not matched to a gene: 4. Germline V gene data show CDR1 as SNHLY and CDR2 as FYNNEI. This CDR3 is 14 amino acids long. This CDR3 is CASSEGQGGGELFF. The CDR3, as DNA: TGTGCCAGCAGTGAAGGACAGGGTGGGGGGGAGCTGTTTTTT.